These 24 T cell receptor beta chains share one sample of origin, sequenced in a study of Graves' ophthalmopathy and Graves' hyperthyroidism. Amplified material comprised TCR beta CDR3 regions derived from RNA transcripts. HTBI primers primed a first-round RT-PCR, and a second-round multiplex PCR followed. One entry per CDR3 protein, called by TCRdb with MiXCR from the multiplex PCR reads. The sample has hundreds of thousands of distinct CDR3 sequences; approximately 21% are singletons. Specimen: peripheral blood. Source of these receptors: a woman between 18 and 29 years old with stable Graves' hyperthyroidism. Some clones in this sample may be carry-over from other donors' samples.

This clonotype was recorded many times. V gene TRBV6-5 combines with J gene TRBJ2-7; D may be TRBD1 (5 bases). The CDR3 has 12 amino acids. Germline CDR1 MNHEY, CDR2 SVGAGI. V lost 10 bases to trimming and J lost 6 bases, with 16 bases between them. The DNA for the CDR3 is TGTGCCACCGACAGACTTCAGTCCGAGCAGTACTTC. It is translated as CATDRLQSEQYF.

This clonotype was seen a handful of times. The chain links TRBV3-1 to TRBJ1-2; D gene ambiguous. CDR3 length equals 13 residues. Trimming stripped 2 bases from V and 3 bases from J, with 7 bases between. Germline V gene lookup returns CDR1 LGHDT and CDR2 YNNKEL (reference sequence). The CDR3 spells CASSQLTDYGYTF. DNA of the CDR3: TGTGCCAGCAGCCAACTGACGGACTATGGCTACACCTTC.

The rearrangement joins TRBV12-3 or TRBV12-4 to TRBJ1-1; no firm D call. This CDR3 has 15 amino acids. Trimming took off 5 bases at V and 5 bases at J, with 18 bases between the two ends. DNA for the CDR3: TGTGCCAGCAGTCCCCAACCGGGAGGTAGGACTGAAGCTTTCTTT. It codes for CASSPQPGGRTEAFF.

The V and J genes are TRBV6-2 or TRBV6-3 and TRBJ2-2; 8 bases fit TRBD2. CDR1 and CDR2 from the germline V gene are MNHEY and SVGEGT. The ends lost 2 bases at V and 6 bases at J; junction bases unmatched: 8. This CDR3 contains 16 residues. This chain's CDR3 is CASSYERGPGSGELFF. The CDR3 nucleotides read TGTGCCAGCAGTTACGAGCGGGGGCCCGGCTCCGGGGAGCTGTTTTTT.

This clonotype was observed at least ten times. The genes are TRBV11-2 and TRBJ1-2; no clear D. Germline CDR1 SGHAT, CDR2 FQNNGV. This CDR3 has 16 residues. V was trimmed by 1 base and J by 5 bases, leaving 17 bases between them. The CDR3 sequence: CASSLGTAVNAYGYTF. CDR3 nucleotide sequence: TGTGCCAGCAGCTTAGGAACGGCAGTGAACGCATATGGCTACACCTTC.

This clonotype was detected ten times or more. V usage is TRBV28 and J usage is TRBJ1-6; possible D gene TRBD1, 5 bases. Between the trimmed V and J ends, which lost 3 bases and 0 bases, there was a span of 15 bases. CDR1 is MDHEN, CDR2 SYDVKM, per germline. This CDR3 is 18 amino acids long. The DNA of the CDR3 is TGTGCCAGCAGTTTTGGACGGGGCAGAAGCTCCTATAATTCACCCCTCCACTTT. It encodes CASSFGRGRSSYNSPLHF.

V usage is TRBV11-2 and J usage is TRBJ1-2; TRBD1 matches at 9 bases. The V gene's germline CDR1 is SGHAT and CDR2 FQNNGV. CDR3 length: 14 residues. J gave up 6 bases and V 5 bases, and 7 bases lay outside the gene matches. The CDR3 is CASSLRQGENGYTF. CDR3 bases: TGTGCCAGCAGCCTAAGACAGGGGGAAAATGGCTACACCTTC.

This clonotype came up many times. The V call is TRBV6-2 or TRBV6-3, the J call TRBJ2-7; 8 bases fit TRBD1. The CDR3 extends over 17 amino acids. V was clipped by 2 bases and J by 6 bases; unmatched bases: 15. Germline V lookup: CDR1 MNHEY, CDR2 SVGEGT. This CDR3 reads CASSYPYGQGASSEQYF. The CDR3 nucleotides are TGTGCCAGCAGTTACCCCTACGGGCAGGGGGCGTCGAGCGAGCAGTACTTC.

Only a few counts were recorded for this clonotype. The rearrangement uses TRBV20-1 and TRBJ1-1; D is undetermined. The CDR3 extends over 15 amino acids. V was cut by 2 bases and J by 0 bases, with 13 bases left in between. Germline CDR1 reads DFQATT; CDR2 reads SNEGSKA (reference sequence). CDR3 residues: CSARPLNGVNTEAFF. In DNA, the CDR3 is TGCAGTGCTAGACCCCTGAATGGGGTGAACACTGAAGCTTTCTTT.

Many counts were recorded for this clonotype. This chain uses TRBV6-1 with TRBJ2-7; the D call may be TRBD1 or TRBD2 (6 bases each). Per the germline V gene, CDR1 is MNHNS and CDR2 is SASEGT. V lost 3 bases and J lost 5, with 20 bases in between. The CDR3 covers 16 residues. The chain's CDR3 is CASSDGVWGADDEQYF. In DNA, the CDR3 is TGTGCCAGCAGTGACGGCGTGTGGGGGGCCGACGACGAGCAGTACTTC.

The chain links TRBV6-5 to TRBJ2-2; 9 bases line up with TRBD1. Germline CDR1 MNHEY, CDR2 SVGAGI. Trimming took 7 bases from V and 3 from J; bases not matched to a gene: 6. This CDR3 is 15 amino acids long. In DNA, the CDR3 is TGTGCCAGCATTAAGGGGACAGGGCACACCGGGGAGCTGTTTTTT. Its protein product is CASIKGTGHTGELFF.

The genes are TRBV29-1 and TRBJ1-2; tentative D call: TRBD1 (5 bases). Germline assignment: CDR1 SQVTM and CDR2 ANQGSEA. The CDR3 loop spans 12 amino acids. The V and J ends lost 3 bases and 2 bases respectively, with 7 bases between them. The CDR3 loop is CSVEGLNYGYTF. The CDR3 bases are TGCAGCGTTGAGGGGCTCAACTATGGCTACACCTTC.

At least ten counts were recorded for this clonotype. CDR3 amino acids: CASSLWDGPSGNTIYF. Written as DNA, the CDR3 is TGTGCCAGCAGCTTATGGGACGGACCATCTGGAAACACCATATATTTT. The chain employs TRBV7-6 and TRBJ1-3; D may be TRBD1 (5 bases). The CDR3 loop spans 16 amino acids. Trimming removed 2 bases at V and 1 base at J, with 12 bases between. Germline lookup yields CDR1 SGHVS and CDR2 FNYEAQ.

The V gene is TRBV6-1, the J gene TRBJ1-2, with a tentative D call TRBD1 (6 bases). The CDR3 has 16 amino acids. V was clipped by 2 bases and J by 5 bases, with 18 bases between them. Per germline, CDR1 MNHNS and CDR2 SASEGT. CDR3 in amino acids: CASSEWGAVNAYGYTF. The CDR3 DNA sequence: TGTGCCAGCAGTGAATGGGGGGCAGTCAACGCTTATGGCTACACCTTC.

This clonotype was recorded many times. The CDR3 DNA reads as TGTGCCAGCAGCCTAGGGGGTCTAGACTATGGCTACACCTTC. This codes for CASSLGGLDYGYTF. The chain is built from TRBV25-1 and TRBJ1-2, with D possibly TRBD1 on 6 matching bases. Trimming pared 6 bases from V and 3 bases from J, leaving 14 bases between. CDR1 is MGHDK, CDR2 SYGVNS, per germline. The CDR3 is made up of 14 amino acids.

J is TRBJ2-2 and V is TRBV6-1; the D gene is possibly TRBD1 (6 bases). Trimming took off 10 bases at V and 7 bases at J, with 19 bases between the two ends. Looked up from germline, CDR1 is MNHNS and CDR2 is SASEGT. This CDR3 is built from 14 residues. The CDR3 sequence: CATEKGESVGELFF. The CDR3, as DNA: TGTGCCACAGAAAAGGGGGAGTCGGTCGGGGAGCTGTTTTTT.

This clonotype was seen many times. The DNA of the CDR3 is TGTGCCAGCAGCCCTGACAGGGGAGTAGCGGGCTATCTCTACGAGCAGTACTTC. Its protein is CASSPDRGVAGYLYEQYF. The chain carries TRBV12-3 or TRBV12-4 and TRBJ2-7; D possibly corresponds to TRBD1 (8 bases). V was pared by 6 bases and J by 3 bases, with 27 bases between. The CDR3 contains 18 residues.

This clonotype was recorded a few times. The rearrangement uses TRBV12-3 or TRBV12-4 and TRBJ1-6; D remains unclear. This CDR3 region has 17 residues. V gave up 5 bases and J gave up 0 bases, with 14 bases separating them. The chain's CDR3 is CASSPMDRRSYNSPLHF. CDR3 DNA sequence: TGTGCCAGCAGTCCCATGGACCGCCGCTCCTATAATTCACCCCTCCACTTT.

This clonotype has ten or more counts. CDR3 loop: CASSRQGAADTQYF. Written as DNA, the CDR3 is TGTGCCAGCAGCCGACAGGGGGCGGCAGATACGCAGTATTTT. The genes are TRBV28 and TRBJ2-3; 10 bases are shared with TRBD1. With V trimmed by 6 bases and J by 4 bases, 4 bases remained unmatched. CDR1 is MDHEN and CDR2 is SYDVKM in the germline V gene. The length of the CDR3 is 14 residues.

This clonotype came up many times. The chain employs TRBV29-1 and TRBJ1-1, with D possibly being TRBD1 (5 bases). Germline assignment: CDR1 SQVTM and CDR2 ANQGSEA. The CDR3 length is 14 residues. Between the trimmed V and J ends, which lost 5 bases and 2 bases, there was a span of 15 bases. CDR3 amino acids: CSVSSRQSNTEAFF. The CDR3, as DNA: TGCAGCGTTTCGAGTCGACAGAGTAACACTGAAGCTTTCTTT.

The rearrangement links TRBV15 to TRBJ2-5; D is perhaps TRBD2 (6 bases). The V and J ends lost 1 base and 0 bases respectively, with 15 bases between them. There are 17 residues in the CDR3. Germline CDR1 is LNHNV and CDR2 is YYDKDF (reference sequence). CDR3: CATSRVGERAYQETQYF. The CDR3 region has the DNA TGTGCCACCAGCAGAGTAGGAGAGCGGGCGTACCAAGAGACCCAGTACTTC.

This clonotype showed up many times. The chain employs TRBV13 and TRBJ1-2, with D unresolved. Germline V lookup: CDR1 PRHDT, CDR2 FYEKMQ (reference sequence). V lost 2 bases and J 8 bases, leaving 15 bases between the germline ends. The CDR3 sequence is 14 residues long. As DNA, the CDR3 is TGTGCCAGCAGCTTAAAGGGAGGTTATGAGGGCTACACCTTC. Translating gives CASSLKGGYEGYTF.

The chain recombines TRBV18 with TRBJ1-3, with unresolved D. CDR3 length: 14 amino acids. The V gene's germline CDR1 is KGHSH and CDR2 LQKENI. The V and J ends lost 3 bases and 2 bases respectively, with 8 bases between them. Written as DNA, the CDR3 is TGTGCCAGCTCACCCCGCGAGGCTGGAAACACCATATATTTT. It codes for CASSPREAGNTIYF.

The V and J genes are TRBV6-5 and TRBJ1-5, with D possibly being TRBD1 (5 bases). Per the germline V gene, CDR1 is MNHEY and CDR2 is SVGAGI. The CDR3 sequence is 17 residues long. Trimming cost V 0 bases and J 0 bases, with 12 bases left between them. CDR3 nucleotide sequence: TGTGCCAGCAGTTACTCATCTTCGCAGGGTAGCAATCAGCCCCAGCATTTT. It codes for CASSYSSSQGSNQPQHF.